This T cell receptor beta chain was identified in a study of blood T cell repertoires in COVID-19. Participants' reported clinical history set cohort assignment. This CDR3 has 13 residues. CDR1 MNHEY and CDR2 SMNVEV come from the germline V gene (reference sequence). V was shortened by 3 bases and J by 4 bases, with 9 bases between the two germline ends. The method was immunoSEQ multiplex PCR; TCRdb's version includes in-frame clones alone and lacks a portion of them. The sample includes about 250,000 clones, about 87% of them seen just once. The clonotype was recovered from a woman between 50 and 59 years old who had recovered from COVID-19. This chain uses TRBV27 with TRBJ1-1, with a possible D match to TRBD1 (6 bases). Sample: PBMCs or T cells enriched from blood (not recorded which). The CDR3 DNA follows: TGTGCCAGCAGTTTCAGGGGATCCACTGAAGCTTTCTTT. This codes for CASSFRGSTEAFF.